This TCR beta chain was documented in a study of blood T cell repertoires in COVID-19. Overall study context: The United States, Italy and Spain provided the acute and convalescent COVID-19 samples. The cDNA or gDNA used as material had been derived from T cells, B-cell-depleted T cells, or PBMCs.

Authors' processing steps: Reference gene primer amplification in the assay estimated nucleated cell counts. The method was immunoSEQ multiplex PCR; TCRdb's version includes in-frame clones alone and lacks a portion of them. Clonal size and the V and J genes are those of that table, whereas D and trimming came from the DNA. Among about 440,000 clones listed, about 89% were seen once. This CDR3 comprises 14 residues. V shed 3 bases and J shed 6 bases, with 15 bases lying between them. Germline V gene data show CDR1 as MNHEY and CDR2 as SMNVEV (reference sequence). Sequencing was performed on peripheral blood. This clonotype was obtained from a woman under 40 with acute or convalescent COVID-19. V gene TRBV27 combines with J gene TRBJ2-7; perhaps TRBD1 as D (5 bases). CDR3 bases: TGTGCCAGCAGTTTTGTAGACAGCTCTTCCGAGCAGTACTTC. Its protein product is CASSFVDSSSEQYF.